One sample yielded the 19 T cell receptor beta chains listed below, sequenced in a study of shared clonotypes between healthy human individuals. Clones were sequenced by immunoSEQ multiplex PCR, and TCRdb holds only the in-frame ones, with some missing. The sample carries about 87,000 clones, about half recorded once. The material sequenced was PBMCs. These receptors were obtained from a middle-aged woman in good health. Some clones in this sample may be carry-over from other donors' samples.

Concerning this clone: This likely comes from a read error, as the CDR3 has no conserved phenylalanine or tryptophan at its end. The V and J genes are TRBV18 and TRBJ2-7; no firm D call. The CDR3 totals 12 residues. Germline CDR1 and CDR2: KGHSH and LQKENI. V dropped 2 bases and J dropped 6 bases, with 8 bases sitting between them. DNA for the CDR3: TGTGCCAGCTCACCAAGTTCAGGCGAGCAGTACCTC. Protein: CASSPSSGEQYL.

In this sample, this clone turned up many times. V usage is TRBV9 and J usage is TRBJ1-1; weak D call: TRBD1 (5 bases). With 3 bases removed from V and 5 bases from J, the gap between germline ends came to 11 bases. CDR1 is SGDLS and CDR2 is YYNGEE in the germline V gene. The CDR3 consists of 13 residues. CDR3 nucleotide sequence: TGTGCCAGCAGCGCGGGGACTGGAACTGAAGCTTTCTTT. Protein product: CASSAGTGTEAFF.

As to this clone: A read error may be the cause here, since a much bigger clone is one base away. The rearrangement links TRBV6-1 to TRBJ2-7; 12 bases line up with TRBD2. This CDR3 is built from 14 residues. Germline V gene sequence: CDR1 MNHNS, CDR2 SASEGT. The J segment lost 3 bases and the V segment lost 8 bases, leaving 5 bases of the junction unmatched. CDR3 region: CASARLAGVYEQYF. The CDR3 region has the DNA TGTGCCAGCGCTAGACTAGCGGGAGTCTACGAGCAGTACTTC.

This chain connects TRBV27 to TRBJ2-7; D ambiguous. This CDR3 is 13 amino acids long. Trimming left V 4 bases short and J 4 bases short, with 11 bases between. Germline V gene data show CDR1 as MNHEY and CDR2 as SMNVEV (reference sequence). The CDR3 sequence is CASSWGQAYEQYF. The CDR3 DNA reads as TGTGCCAGCAGTTGGGGTCAAGCTTACGAGCAGTACTTC.

This clone was seen repeatedly, ten times or more. V is TRBV30 and J is TRBJ1-2; unclear D gene. Deletions cut 3 bases from V and 4 bases from J, with 15 bases between. Per the germline V gene, CDR1 is GTSNPN and CDR2 is SVGIG (reference sequence). This CDR3 comprises 14 residues. CDR3 region: CAWRPRAWGYGYTF. DNA for the CDR3: TGTGCCTGGAGACCACGAGCCTGGGGCTATGGCTACACCTTC.

This clone was seen many times. This chain links TRBV5-4 with TRBJ2-7; 7 positions agree with TRBD1. The CDR3 contains 15 residues. The germline gives CDR1 SGHNT, CDR2 YYREEE (reference sequence). J gave up 2 bases and V 4 bases, and 9 bases lay outside the gene matches. CDR3 amino acids: CASSPGTDPTYEQYF. CDR3 nucleotide sequence: TGTGCCAGCAGCCCGGGGACAGACCCTACCTACGAGCAGTACTTC.

The V gene is TRBV5-1, the J gene TRBJ2-2; D is unclear. The germline CDR1 and CDR2 sequences are SGHRS and YFSETQ. V shed 4 bases and J shed 2 bases, with 9 bases lying between them. There are 14 residues in the CDR3. The CDR3 here is CASSPTRNTGELFF. The CDR3 bases are TGCGCCAGCAGCCCCACACGAAACACCGGGGAGCTGTTTTTT. The variable domain in full, with the rest retrieved from reference TRBV5-1 and TRBJ2-2, is KAGVTQTPRYLIKTRGQQVTLSCSPISGHRSVSWYQQTPGQGLQFLFEYFSETQRNKGNFPGRFSGRQFSNSRSEMNVSTLELGDSALYLCASSPTRNTGELFFGEGSRLTVL.

The sample holds a few counts of this clone. This chain uses TRBV29-1 with TRBJ2-5, with 7 positions matching TRBD2. Unmatched junction bases numbered 9, after V lost 7 bases and J lost 1 base. The CDR3 contains 14 residues. Germline-derived CDR1 and CDR2 are SQVTM and ANQGSEA. For the CDR3, the DNA is TGCAGCGCCCTCCCTACTAGCGTCCAAGAGACCCAGTACTTC. It translates to CSALPTSVQETQYF.

The gene calls are TRBV10-3 and TRBJ1-2; 7 bases are a match to TRBD1. Trimming took 11 bases from V and 8 from J; bases not matched to a gene: 14. The CDR3 contains 13 residues. The germline CDR1 and CDR2 sequences are ENHRY and SYGVKD. The CDR3 DNA reads TGTGCCGTCTTACAGGGGATGAGGAAGGGCTACACCTTC. Encoded protein: CAVLQGMRKGYTF.

CDR3 nucleotide sequence: TGCGCCAGCAGCCACGCAGGGGGGAACTATGGCTACACCTTC. As protein: CASSHAGGNYGYTF. The J gene is TRBJ1-2, the V gene TRBV4-1, with 7 bases fitting TRBD1. Trimming at V came to 3 bases and at J to 2 bases, leaving 3 bases not matched to a gene. Per germline, CDR1 MGHRA and CDR2 YSYEKL. CDR3 length: 14 amino acids.

The V gene is TRBV6-1, the J gene TRBJ2-7, with TRBD1 matching 9 bases. Per germline, CDR1 MNHNS and CDR2 SASEGT. There are 15 residues in the CDR3. V lost 11 bases, J lost 2 bases, and 13 bases stayed unmatched. CDR3 region: CAAHLRDRETYEQYF. CDR3 sequence (DNA): TGTGCCGCGCACCTCCGGGACAGGGAAACCTACGAGCAGTACTTC.

This chain joins TRBV9 and TRBJ2-2; 8 bases fit TRBD2. The CDR3 extends over 15 amino acids. In germline, CDR1 is SGDLS, CDR2 YYNGEE. The junction had 10 bases not matched to a gene; V was cut back by 5 bases and J by 7 bases. The CDR3, as DNA: TGTGCCAGCAGTATCGGGAGGGCCTCAATCGGGGAGCTGTTTTTT. It specifies CASSIGRASIGELFF.

The V gene is TRBV2, the J gene TRBJ1-1; 8 bases are a match to TRBD1. This CDR3 spans 13 amino acids. CDR1 is SNHLY and CDR2 is FYNNEI in the germline V gene. DNA for the CDR3: TGTGCGAACGGACAGGGCTTGAACACTGAAGCTTTCTTT. Its translation is CANGQGLNTEAFF.

This clone was counted a few times. The chain couples TRBV4-3 to TRBJ2-7; unclear D gene. V was clipped by 0 bases and J by 7 bases, with 13 bases between them. Per germline, CDR1 LGHNA and CDR2 YSLEER. The CDR3 length is 14 residues. The CDR3 loop is CASSQDRQDREQYF. CDR3 in DNA: TGCGCCAGCAGCCAAGATAGACAAGACCGGGAGCAGTACTTC.

This chain joins TRBV9 and TRBJ2-7, with a tentative D call TRBD2 (5 bases). The V gene lost 4 bases and the J gene lost 4 bases, with 15 bases spanning the gap. This CDR3 is built from 14 residues. The germline V gene encodes CDR1 SGDLS and CDR2 YYNGEE. The CDR3 here is CASSRGQEMYEQYF. As DNA, the CDR3 is TGTGCCAGCAGCCGGGGTCAGGAGATGTACGAGCAGTACTTC.

On this clone itself: This likely stems from a read error, as it lies one base from a far larger clone. The chain is built from TRBV5-1 and TRBJ1-4; D is uncertain. CDR1 SGHRS and CDR2 YFSETQ come from the germline V gene. This CDR3 has 13 residues. In DNA form, the CDR3 reads TGCGCCAGCGGCTTGGAGGTCGATGAAAAACTGTTTTTT. Its protein is CASGLEVDEKLFF.

The sample holds many counts of this clone. The CDR3 DNA follows: TGCAGCGTTGAATCGGGAGGGCAAGAGACCCAGTACTTC. Protein product: CSVESGGQETQYF. The genes are TRBV29-1 and TRBJ2-5; TRBD2 matches 8 bases. The CDR3 has 13 residues. J gave up 2 bases and V 2 bases, and 1 base lay outside the gene matches. Germline loops: CDR1 SQVTM, CDR2 ANQGSEA.

This clone was observed a few times. This sample also contains other DNA sequences that code for the same CDR3. V and J are TRBV30 and TRBJ2-7, with 7 bases aligning to TRBD1. CDR1 and CDR2 from the germline V gene are GTSNPN and SVGIG (reference sequence). This CDR3 has 13 residues. V lost 2 bases and J lost 3; bases outside the gene matches: 4. CDR3 bases: TGTGCCTGGAGTAGGGACAGAAGCTACGAGCAGTACTTC. It translates to CAWSRDRSYEQYF.

This sequence joins TRBV28 and TRBJ1-4; D not certain. Germline loops: CDR1 MDHEN, CDR2 SYDVKM. The CDR3 loop spans 15 amino acids. V was cut by 5 bases and J by 8 bases, with 18 bases left in between. The CDR3 nucleotides are TGTGCCAGCAGTCCCCCCGAGGGTATGGGCGAAAAACTGTTTTTT. This encodes CASSPPEGMGEKLFF.